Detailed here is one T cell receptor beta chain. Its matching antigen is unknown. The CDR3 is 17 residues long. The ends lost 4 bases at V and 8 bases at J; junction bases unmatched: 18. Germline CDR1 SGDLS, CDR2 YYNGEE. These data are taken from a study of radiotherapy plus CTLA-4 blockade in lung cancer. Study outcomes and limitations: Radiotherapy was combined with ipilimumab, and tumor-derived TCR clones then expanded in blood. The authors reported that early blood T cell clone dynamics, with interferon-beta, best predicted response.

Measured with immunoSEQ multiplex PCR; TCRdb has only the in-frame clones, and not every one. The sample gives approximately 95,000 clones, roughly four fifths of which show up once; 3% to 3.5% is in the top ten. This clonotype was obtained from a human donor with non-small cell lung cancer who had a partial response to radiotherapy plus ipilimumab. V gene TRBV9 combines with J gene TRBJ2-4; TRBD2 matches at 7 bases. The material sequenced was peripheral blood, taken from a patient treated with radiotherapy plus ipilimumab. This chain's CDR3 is CASSPAGEGRSGDIQYF. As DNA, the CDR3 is TGTGCCAGCAGCCCCGCTGGGGAGGGGCGGTCGGGAGACATTCAGTACTTC.